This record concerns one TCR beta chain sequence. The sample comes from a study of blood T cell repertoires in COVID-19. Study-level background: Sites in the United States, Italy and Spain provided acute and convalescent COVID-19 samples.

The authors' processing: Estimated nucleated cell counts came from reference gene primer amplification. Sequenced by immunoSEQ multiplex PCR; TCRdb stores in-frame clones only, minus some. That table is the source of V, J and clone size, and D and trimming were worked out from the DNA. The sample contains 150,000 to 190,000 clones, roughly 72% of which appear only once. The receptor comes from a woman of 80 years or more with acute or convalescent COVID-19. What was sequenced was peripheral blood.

The CDR3 loop is CASTGTGGGQETQYF. The CDR3 DNA reads as TGTGCCAGCACCGGGACAGGGGGAGGACAAGAGACCCAGTACTTC. The chain employs TRBV18 and TRBJ2-5; 11 bases map to TRBD1. The junction had 7 bases not matched to a gene; V was cut back by 8 bases and J by 2 bases. From germline, CDR1 is KGHSH and CDR2 LQKENI. CDR3 length: 15 residues.